The rows below give T cell receptor beta chains drawn from one sample of a study of blood T cell repertoires in COVID-19. The assay was immunoSEQ multiplex PCR, and TCRdb's table has in-frame clones only and misses some. The sample holds about 190,000 clones, about 81% seen once. Sequencing was carried out using PBMCs or T cells enriched from blood (not recorded which). The source of these receptors is a woman aged 30 to 39 who had recovered from COVID-19. Both conserved end residues are part of each CDR3. Each record gives: clone size, J gene, V gene, D gene, CDR3 DNA, CDR3 protein. The D gene is left open where the match is weak. Size is stated for part of the rows, as once, few or many counts, or as a class when the clone is expanded.

size: .; J: TRBJ2-5; V: TRBV12-5; D: .; DNA: TGTGCTAGTGGTTTGGCAGACACTCATAAAGAGACCCAGTACTTC; CDR3: CASGLADTHKETQYF
size: .; J: TRBJ2-5; V: TRBV19; D: TRBD2; DNA: TGTGCCAGTAGTATATTAGCGGGGGGTGGTGAGACCCAGTACTTC; CDR3: CASSILAGGGETQYF
size: .; J: TRBJ1-1; V: TRBV11-3; D: .; DNA: TGTGCCAGCAGCTTAGGGTCAGGTGCAGCTTTCTTT; CDR3: CASSLGSGAAFF
size: once; J: TRBJ1-4; V: TRBV5-1; D: TRBD1; DNA: TGCGCCAGCAGCTCGACAGGGGAGGGTAGTGAAAAACTGTTTTTT; CDR3: CASSSTGEGSEKLFF
size: once; J: TRBJ2-3; V: TRBV18; D: TRBD2; DNA: TGTGCCAGCTCACTCGGACTAGCGGGAGGGCCAGATACGCAGTATTTT; CDR3: CASSLGLAGGPDTQYF
size: .; J: TRBJ2-4; V: TRBV5-4; D: .; DNA: TGTGCCAGCAGCTTGGCACTCGAAAACATTCAGTACTTC; CDR3: CASSLALENIQYF
size: .; J: TRBJ1-5; V: TRBV10-3; D: TRBD1; DNA: TGTGCCATCAGTGAGTCTGACAGGGCGGGGTCCAATCAGCCCCAGCATTTT; CDR3: CAISESDRAGSNQPQHF
size: .; J: TRBJ2-3; V: TRBV3-1/TRBV3-2; D: TRBD2; DNA: TGTGCCAGCAGCCAAGTTGTCCTAGCGGGGTCCACAGATACGCAGTATTTT; CDR3: CASSQVVLAGSTDTQYF
size: once; J: TRBJ1-3; V: TRBV5-1; D: .; DNA: TGCGCCAGCAGCTTGGCGGCAGGGGTTGATTACACCATATATTTT; CDR3: CASSLAAGVDYTIYF
size: .; J: TRBJ2-4; V: TRBV27; D: .; DNA: TGTGCCAGCAGTGTGCGTCGAGACAAAAACATTCAGTACTTC; CDR3: CASSVRRDKNIQYF
size: .; J: TRBJ2-7; V: TRBV4-1; D: TRBD2; DNA: TGCGCCAGCAGCCAAGTGACTAGCGGGAGGCTGAGCTCCTACGAGCAGTACTTC; CDR3: CASSQVTSGRLSSYEQYF
size: .; J: TRBJ2-3; V: TRBV6-4; D: TRBD1; DNA: TGTGCCAGCAGTGGGACAGGGGGCCTAGATACGCAGTATTTT; CDR3: CASSGTGGLDTQYF
size: .; J: TRBJ2-3; V: TRBV18; D: .; DNA: TGTGCCAGCTCACCTAGGCAGGACAGCGCGGCAGATACGCAGTATTTT; CDR3: CASSPRQDSAADTQYF
size: .; J: TRBJ2-2; V: TRBV5-5; D: TRBD1; DNA: TGTGCCAGCAGCTTGGCGACAGGGGCGAACACCGGGGAGCTGTTTTTT; CDR3: CASSLATGANTGELFF
size: .; J: TRBJ2-3; V: TRBV2; D: TRBD2; DNA: TGTGCCAGCAGTGACGGTCTAGCGGGGGGGCTGGCAGATACGCAGTATTTT; CDR3: CASSDGLAGGLADTQYF
size: .; J: TRBJ2-3; V: TRBV5-1; D: .; DNA: TGCGCCAGCAGCCTTAGAGAAGTACCAGATACGCAGTATTTT; CDR3: CASSLREVPDTQYF
size: many; J: TRBJ2-1; V: TRBV9; D: TRBD2; DNA: TGTGCCAGCAGCTTTGGGGGGGGAGCCCCCTATCATTACAATGAGCAGTTCTTC; CDR3: CASSFGGGAPYHYNEQFF
size: .; J: TRBJ2-1; V: TRBV11-3; D: .; DNA: TGTGCCAGCAGCTTGGGTGGACTCCGGGACAATGAGCAGTTCTTC; CDR3: CASSLGGLRDNEQFF
size: .; J: TRBJ2-2; V: TRBV14; D: TRBD1; DNA: TGTGCCAGCAGCCTCCGACAGGGCCTATTCCCCGGGGAGCTGTTTTTT; CDR3: CASSLRQGLFPGELFF
size: .; J: TRBJ2-3; V: TRBV5-1; D: .; DNA: TGCGCCAGCAGCTTAAGCGGAGAGCCCACAGATACGCAGTATTTT; CDR3: CASSLSGEPTDTQYF
size: .; J: TRBJ2-7; V: TRBV30; D: TRBD2; DNA: TGTGCCTGGAGCAGCGGGAGGTACGAGCAGTACTTC; CDR3: CAWSSGRYEQYF
size: .; J: TRBJ2-2; V: TRBV7-3; D: .; DNA: TGTGCCAGCAGTACGAACACCGGGGAGCTGTTTTTT; CDR3: CASSTNTGELFF
size: .; J: TRBJ2-1; V: TRBV4-2; D: TRBD2; DNA: TGTGCCAGCAGCCAAGATCCCCCGGCTAGCGGGATCCACAATGAGCAGTTCTTC; CDR3: CASSQDPPASGIHNEQFF
size: .; J: TRBJ1-5; V: TRBV5-1; D: .; DNA: TGCGCCAGCAGCGAGACAGGAGATAGCAATCAGCCCCAGCATTTT; CDR3: CASSETGDSNQPQHF
size: .; J: TRBJ1-1; V: TRBV3-1/TRBV3-2; D: TRBD1; DNA: TGTGCCAGCAGCCGGACTCAGGGGGCCACTGAAGCTTTCTTT; CDR3: CASSRTQGATEAFF
size: .; J: TRBJ1-5; V: TRBV5-4; D: TRBD1; DNA: TGTGCCAGCAGCTTGGCCGGGACAGGGAATCAGCCCCAGCATTTT; CDR3: CASSLAGTGNQPQHF
size: .; J: TRBJ2-6; V: TRBV7-3; D: .; DNA: TGTGCCAGCAGCCCCACCACAGGGACTGGGGCCAACGTCCTGACTTTC; CDR3: CASSPTTGTGANVLTF
size: .; J: TRBJ2-6; V: TRBV25-1; D: .; DNA: TGTGCCAGCAGTGCACAGGGATCTGGGGCCAACGTCCTGACTTTC; CDR3: CASSAQGSGANVLTF
size: few; J: TRBJ1-5; V: TRBV3-1/TRBV3-2; D: .; DNA: TGTGCCAGCAGCCAAGATCATAGCAATCAGCCCCAGCATTTT; CDR3: CASSQDHSNQPQHF
size: .; J: TRBJ2-7; V: TRBV7-9; D: TRBD2; DNA: TGTGCCAGCAGCACTGGACTAGCGGGAGGAGTCTACGAGCAGTACTTC; CDR3: CASSTGLAGGVYEQYF
size: .; J: TRBJ2-7; V: TRBV7-3; D: TRBD2; DNA: TGTGCCAGCAGCTTCGCGGGAGGGGCCTACGAGCAGTACTTC; CDR3: CASSFAGGAYEQYF
size: .; J: TRBJ1-1; V: TRBV5-6; D: .; DNA: TGTGCCAGCAGCTTGGACAGGGTGGTAACTGAAGCTTTCTTT; CDR3: CASSLDRVVTEAFF
size: .; J: TRBJ1-1; V: TRBV29-1; D: .; DNA: TGCAGCGTTGAAGGGAGTGAAGCTTTCTTT; CDR3: CSVEGSEAFF
size: .; J: TRBJ2-2; V: TRBV5-1; D: TRBD2; DNA: TGCGCCAGCAGCTTGGACGTAGCGGGAGTCGGGAACACCGGGGAGCTGTTTTTT; CDR3: CASSLDVAGVGNTGELFF
size: .; J: TRBJ1-4; V: TRBV27; D: TRBD1; DNA: TGTGCCAGCAGTCCGACAGGGGTCCGGGAAAAACTGTTTTTT; CDR3: CASSPTGVREKLFF
size: .; J: TRBJ1-2; V: TRBV19; D: TRBD1; DNA: TGTGCCAGTAGTATAGCTGGACAGGGGGCGTCTTTCTCTGGCTACACCTTC; CDR3: CASSIAGQGASFSGYTF
size: .; J: TRBJ1-1; V: TRBV28; D: TRBD1; DNA: TGTGCCAGCACCCCCGACAGGGAAGGTTCTGAAGCTTTCTTT; CDR3: CASTPDREGSEAFF
size: .; J: TRBJ2-3; V: TRBV5-6; D: .; DNA: TGTGCCAGCAGCTTGACCGACTACGGGGTCAGGAATACGCAGTATTTT; CDR3: CASSLTDYGVRNTQYF
size: .; J: TRBJ2-7; V: TRBV28; D: TRBD2; DNA: TGTGCCAGCACCGACCGGGGACTAGCTGCCTACGAGCAGTACTTC; CDR3: CASTDRGLAAYEQYF
size: .; J: TRBJ1-6; V: TRBV25-1; D: .; DNA: TGTGCCAGAGAGACCCGGACAGTCTATAATTCACCCCTCCACTTT; CDR3: CARETRTVYNSPLHF
size: .; J: TRBJ2-5; V: TRBV2; D: TRBD2; DNA: TGTGCCAGCAGTGGACTAGCGGGAGAGACCCAGTACTTC; CDR3: CASSGLAGETQYF
size: once; J: TRBJ2-5; V: TRBV10-2; D: TRBD1; DNA: TGCGCCAGCAGGACAGGGGGGCAAGAGACCCAGTACTTC; CDR3: CASRTGGQETQYF
size: once; J: TRBJ2-1; V: TRBV5-1; D: TRBD1; DNA: TGCGCCAGCAGCCTCCGGACAGGGGGTGCATCCTACAATGAGCAGTTCTTC; CDR3: CASSLRTGGASYNEQFF
size: many; J: TRBJ2-4; V: TRBV2; D: TRBD1; DNA: TGTGCCAGCAGCGCGGACAGGCCGAAAAACATTCAGTACTTC; CDR3: CASSADRPKNIQYF
size: .; J: TRBJ2-1; V: TRBV5-1; D: TRBD2; DNA: TGCGCCAGCAGCTTGGTAGCGGGAGGGTACAATGAGCAGTTCTTC; CDR3: CASSLVAGGYNEQFF
size: .; J: TRBJ1-5; V: TRBV23-1; D: TRBD1; DNA: TGCGCCAGCAGTCTAGAGGACAGGAGCAATCAGCCCCAGCATTTT; CDR3: CASSLEDRSNQPQHF
size: .; J: TRBJ2-3; V: TRBV20-1; D: TRBD2; DNA: TGCAGTGCTAGTCGCGGCGGGGGGGGAATGGATACGCAGTATTTT; CDR3: CSASRGGGGMDTQYF
size: .; J: TRBJ1-1; V: TRBV10-3; D: .; DNA: TGTGCCATCATCGGAGAAGGGCAGGGTACGCACACTGAAGCTTTCTTT; CDR3: CAIIGEGQGTHTEAFF
size: .; J: TRBJ1-1; V: TRBV19; D: .; DNA: TGTGCCAGTAGTCCCCACGCGGGGGATAACACTGAAGCTTTCTTT; CDR3: CASSPHAGDNTEAFF
size: .; J: TRBJ2-7; V: TRBV12-5; D: .; DNA: TGTGCTAGTGGGAGACAGGATTCCTACGAGCAGTACTTC; CDR3: CASGRQDSYEQYF
size: .; J: TRBJ1-4; V: TRBV11-2; D: .; DNA: TGTGCCAGCAGCTTAGGACGGAGGAACCCTTCAGATGAAAAACTGTTTTTT; CDR3: CASSLGRRNPSDEKLFF
size: .; J: TRBJ2-1; V: TRBV7-2; D: TRBD2; DNA: TGTGCCAGCAGCTTAACCCGACTAGCGGGGCTTGTGAACGAGCAGTTCTTC; CDR3: CASSLTRLAGLVNEQFF
size: .; J: TRBJ2-2; V: TRBV18; D: TRBD2; DNA: TGTGCCAGCTCACCAAGGCTAGCGGACACCGGGGAGCTGTTTTTT; CDR3: CASSPRLADTGELFF